Given below is one TCR beta chain in context. Its antigen is unknown. This sample is drawn from a study of T-cell reconstitution after alpha-beta-depleted transplantation in children. The germline V and J ends were trimmed by 5 bases and 0 bases, with 17 bases remaining between them. CDR1 is MNHEY, CDR2 SVGAGI, per germline. This CDR3 comprises 17 residues. Unique molecular identifiers were used to barcode this TCRbeta library. Each CDR3 protein gets one entry after TCRdb re-called the PCR reads with MiXCR. This table has hundreds of thousands of distinct CDR3 sequences, approximately 8% appearing once. Study findings and constraints: Newly produced T cells mostly provided counts and TCRbeta diversity after one year, as hyperexpanded clones declined.

The source of this sequence is a male patient aged 2 to 9 who had a stem cell transplant for acute myeloid leukemia, so the T cells may come from the graft donor. The chain uses TRBV6-5 and TRBJ2-1; D might be TRBD2 (6 bases). The sample consisted of PBMCs, mostly from graft donor cells, taken 360 days after TCRalphabeta/CD19-depleted stem cell transplant. The CDR3 loop is CASSPPSGSSSYNEQFF. CDR3 DNA sequence: TGTGCCAGCAGTCCCCCCAGCGGGTCTTCCTCCTACAATGAGCAGTTCTTC.